This T cell receptor beta chain was sequenced for a study of read filtering for tumor transcriptome and immune sequencing. Across the whole study: TCR-mapped reads were about 4 to 11 million with IR-seq versus about 80 to 1273 with RNA-seq. General observations from the study: Even smaller IR-seq throughput identified most shared clonotypes.

This library used roughly 430 ng RNA and molecular barcoded adaptors spanning alpha/delta and beta/gamma chains. TCRdb independently ran MiXCR on the reads; one entry per CDR3 protein. The sample has around 40,000 distinct CDR3 sequences, about 12% seen once. The sample holds many counts of this clonotype. Its antigen is unidentified. Germline CDR1 reads SGHAT; CDR2 reads FQNNGV. V lost 2 bases and J lost 5; bases outside the gene matches: 6. The CDR3 has 14 amino acids. This TCR was recovered from a donor at least 40 years old with multiple myeloma. Material for sequencing was a population of CD138-negative cells sorted from bone marrow. The chain couples TRBV11-2 to TRBJ2-7; 7 bases agree with TRBD1. The CDR3 bases are TGTGCCAGCAGCTTAAACAGGGGTATGAACGAGCAGTACTTC. Protein product: CASSLNRGMNEQYF.